This TCR beta chain was found in a study of cytomegalovirus exposure and HLA in healthy donors. Study in general: Earlier work reported 110 million or so unique TCR beta sequences from about 179 million T cells.

13 Jbeta primers and 60 Vbeta primers were used for the PCR. Profiled with immunoSEQ multiplex PCR; TCRdb holds only in-frame clones, not every one. The sample has under 80,000 clones; about 65% are singletons. This TCR was sampled from a woman in her 30s in good health and CMV-seronegative. The sample taken for sequencing was PBMCs.

This CDR3 reads CASSPHRETQYF. CDR3 bases: TGTGCCAGCAGCCCCCACAGGGAGACCCAGTACTTC. The chain is built from TRBV7-2 and TRBJ2-5, with D maybe TRBD1 (5 bases). This CDR3 is 12 amino acids long. Trimming took off 5 bases at V and 5 bases at J, with 9 bases between the two ends. Germline V CDR1 and CDR2: SGHTA, FQGNSA.